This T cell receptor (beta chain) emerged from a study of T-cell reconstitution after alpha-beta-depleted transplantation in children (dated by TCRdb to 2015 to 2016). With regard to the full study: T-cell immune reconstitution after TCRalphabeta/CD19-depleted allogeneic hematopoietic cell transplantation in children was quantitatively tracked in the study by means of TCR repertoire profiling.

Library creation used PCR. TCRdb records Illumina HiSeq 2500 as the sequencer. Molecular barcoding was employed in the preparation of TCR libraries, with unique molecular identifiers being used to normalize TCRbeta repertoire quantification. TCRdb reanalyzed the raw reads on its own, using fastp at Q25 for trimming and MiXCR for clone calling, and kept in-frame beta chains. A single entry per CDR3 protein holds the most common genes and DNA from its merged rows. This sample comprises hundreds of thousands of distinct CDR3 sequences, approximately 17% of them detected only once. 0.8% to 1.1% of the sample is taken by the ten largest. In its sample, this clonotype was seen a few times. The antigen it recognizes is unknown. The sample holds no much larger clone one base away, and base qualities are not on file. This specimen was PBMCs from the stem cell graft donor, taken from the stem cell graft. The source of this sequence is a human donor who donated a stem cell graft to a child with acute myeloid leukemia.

DNA sequence: TGCAGCGTTGAAGCGGGCGGGGATAGCACAGATACGCAGTATTTT. Its amino acids are CSVEAGGDSTDTQYF. In this chain, TRBV29-1 is recombined with TRBJ2-3; TRBD2 is possibly the D segment (6 matching bases). CDR1 and CDR2 were assigned from the germline V gene as SQVTM and ANQGSEA. The CDR3 runs 15 residues from the cysteine to the phenylalanine. CDR3 DNA is the only sequence kept; it has 45 bases, read in frame from the first base. The V end loses 1 base and the J end loses 0 bases, and a stretch of 11 bases separates them.